Below are 14 T cell receptor beta chains sequenced from a single sample in a study of human T cells and chemical hapten exposure. TCRdb called the RACE reads again in MiXCR, with one record for every CDR3 protein. The table includes roughly 90,000 distinct CDR3 sequences, roughly 10% detected once. Sample time point: patch test 3, about 24 weeks after DPC sensitization. Treatment denoted: therapeutic diphenylcyclopropenone sensitization with weekly scalp DPC. Source: whole blood, taken in connection with sensitization to the hapten diphenylcyclopropenone (DPC). The receptors stem from a woman between 25 and 40 years old with alopecia areata. Some clones in this sample may be carry-over from other donors' samples.

This clonotype was seen many times. The V and J genes are TRBV20-1 and TRBJ1-3; no firm D call. Germline CDR1 is DFQATT and CDR2 is SNEGSKA (reference sequence). CDR3 length: 14 amino acids. The germline V and J ends were trimmed by 4 bases and 6 bases, with 16 bases remaining between them. In DNA, the CDR3 is TGCAGTGCTAAAGAACCACTATCCGAAAACACCATATATTTT. It yields the protein CSAKEPLSENTIYF.

The chain has TRBV7-9 and TRBJ2-1; TRBD2 matches 7 bases. The CDR3 is 16 residues long. Trimming removed 0 bases from V and 2 bases from J; junction bases left unmatched: 4. CDR1 and CDR2 from the germline V gene are SEHNR and FQNEAQ (reference sequence). The CDR3 DNA reads as TGTGCCAGCAGCTTAGCCTCCCGGGGGGCCTACAATGAGCAGTTCTTC. It encodes CASSLASRGAYNEQFF. Full variable domain (remainder filled in from reference TRBV7-9 and TRBJ2-1): DTGVSQNPRHKITKRGQNVTFRCDPISEHNRLYWYRQTLGQGPEFLTYFQNEAQLEKSRLLSDRFSAERPKGSFSTLEIQRTEQGDSAMYLCASSLASRGAYNEQFFGPGTRLTVL.

This clonotype was detected many times. The chain employs TRBV7-9 and TRBJ2-5; D gene ambiguous. This CDR3 has 12 amino acids. Between the trimmed V and J ends, which lost 6 bases and 5 bases, there was a span of 10 bases. Germline V gene sequence: CDR1 SEHNR, CDR2 FQNEAQ (reference sequence). The CDR3 loop is CASSSPVETQYF. CDR3 sequence (DNA): TGTGCCAGCAGTAGTCCGGTGGAGACCCAGTACTTC. The whole variable domain, filled in from reference TRBV7-9 and TRBJ2-5, reads DTGVSQNPRHKITKRGQNVTFRCDPISEHNRLYWYRQTLGQGPEFLTYFQNEAQLEKSRLLSDRFSAERPKGSFSTLEIQRTEQGDSAMYLCASSSPVETQYFGPGTRLLVL.

This chain connects TRBV5-1 to TRBJ1-3, with D unresolved. Per the germline V gene, CDR1 is SGHRS and CDR2 is YFSETQ. Between the trimmed V and J ends, which lost 5 bases and 0 bases, there was a span of 6 bases. The CDR3 runs to 13 residues. The CDR3 DNA sequence: TGCGCCAGCAGAACAGACTCTGGAAACACCATATATTTT. Translated: CASRTDSGNTIYF.

The chain carries TRBV4-3 and TRBJ2-1; D is perhaps TRBD1 (5 bases). The ends were cut back, 2 bases at V and 3 bases at J, with 11 bases in the middle. CDR3 size: 15 residues. Germline assignment: CDR1 LGHNA and CDR2 YSLEER. CDR3 sequence (DNA): TGCGCCAGCAGCCAATCGTTCAGGGTCTACAATGAGCAGTTCTTC. It yields the protein CASSQSFRVYNEQFF.

Ten or more counts support this clonotype. The V gene is TRBV6-1, the J gene TRBJ2-1; TRBD1 agrees at 8 bases. Germline assignment: CDR1 MNHNS and CDR2 SASEGT. V lost 6 bases, J lost 4 bases, and 8 bases stayed unmatched. The length of the CDR3 is 15 residues. CDR3 amino acids: CASSTGTGLYNEQFF. The CDR3 bases are TGTGCCAGCAGCACCGGGACAGGATTATACAATGAGCAGTTCTTC.

The V and J genes are TRBV28 and TRBJ2-5; TRBD1 or TRBD2 may be the D gene (5 bases each). The CDR3 spans 12 residues. CDR1 and CDR2 from the germline V gene are MDHEN and SYDVKM. V was clipped by 8 bases and J by 6 bases, with 13 bases between them. The CDR3 sequence: CASAPGPQTQYF. In DNA form, the CDR3 reads TGTGCCAGCGCACCGGGGCCTCAGACCCAGTACTTC.

This clonotype has a handful of counts. The chain employs TRBV20-1 and TRBJ2-1, with D hard to call. The CDR3 is made up of 11 amino acids. The V end was cut by 6 bases, the J end by 8 bases, with 11 bases between. Germline CDR1 and CDR2: DFQATT and SNEGSKA (reference sequence). CDR3 sequence: CSAVIRDEQFF. CDR3 in DNA: TGCAGTGCAGTAATCCGGGATGAGCAGTTCTTC.

About this clonotype: A much larger clone sits a single nucleotide away, making a read error possible. The chain couples TRBV6-6 to TRBJ1-1; D not resolved. V was pared by 0 bases and J by 4 bases, with 6 bases between. The CDR3 runs to 13 residues. Germline V gene sequence: CDR1 MNHNY, CDR2 SVGAGI (reference sequence). The DNA for the CDR3 is TGTGCCAGCAGTTACTCAGGGAGCACTGAAGCTTTCTTT. This sequence encodes CASSYSGSTEAFF.

This clonotype was counted ten times or more. J is TRBJ2-3 and V is TRBV2; TRBD1 matches 8 bases. This CDR3 comprises 13 residues. Germline V gene data show CDR1 as SNHLY and CDR2 as FYNNEI. V was pared by 6 bases and J by 4 bases, with 3 bases of the junction left unmatched. The CDR3 spells CASRTGVADTQYF. The CDR3 nucleotides read TGTGCCAGCAGGACAGGGGTTGCAGATACGCAGTATTTT.

The V and J genes are TRBV3-1 and TRBJ1-2, with D tentatively TRBD1 (5 bases). Germline CDR1 and CDR2: LGHDT and YNNKEL (reference sequence). This CDR3 contains 14 residues. Trimming shortened V by 6 bases and J by 4 bases, and 15 bases separated the two germline ends. The CDR3 DNA is TGTGCCAGCAGGCCTACCGGGGCGGTCTATGGCTACACCTTC. As protein: CASRPTGAVYGYTF.

The table lists this clonotype with many counts. This chain uses TRBV5-1 with TRBJ1-1; 8 nucleotides agree with TRBD1. Germline trimming cut 4 bases from V and 4 bases from J; bases unmatched to any gene: 6. Germline V gives CDR1 SGHRS, CDR2 YFSETQ. This CDR3 comprises 14 residues. The CDR3 reads CASSPDRVITEAFF. The CDR3 region has the DNA TGCGCCAGCAGCCCGGACAGGGTTATCACTGAAGCTTTCTTT. Filled out from reference TRBV5-1 and TRBJ1-1, the complete variable domain reads KAGVTQTPRYLIKTRGQQVTLSCSPISGHRSVSWYQQTPGQGLQFLFEYFSETQRNKGNFPGRFSGRQFSNSRSEMNVSTLELGDSALYLCASSPDRVITEAFFGQGTRLTVV.

The table lists this clonotype with a few counts. The chain links TRBV2 to TRBJ2-3, with 7 bases that match TRBD2. The V gene end was trimmed by 5 bases and the J gene end by 2 bases; junction bases not matched to a gene: 7. Germline assignment: CDR1 SNHLY and CDR2 FYNNEI. The CDR3 runs 15 residues. The CDR3 loop is CASSSSGSVTDTQYF. Here the CDR3 DNA reads TGTGCCAGCAGTAGTAGCGGGTCGGTCACAGATACGCAGTATTTT.

This clonotype was seen a few times. The J gene is TRBJ1-5, the V gene TRBV28; D remains unclear. The CDR3 runs to 16 residues. Germline V lookup: CDR1 MDHEN, CDR2 SYDVKM. V was cut by 6 bases and J by 0 bases, with 15 bases left in between. CDR3 in DNA: TGTGCCAGCAGGGACTACCCAGTATATAGCAATCAGCCCCAGCATTTT. Translating it yields CASRDYPVYSNQPQHF.